The clone carrying this T cell receptor (beta chain) was seen a handful of times. Its antigen remains unidentified. At the DNA level, this CDR3 is encoded by other sequences in the same sample as well. The CDR3 has 13 residues. Germline lookup yields CDR1 MDHEN and CDR2 SYDVKM. The V and J ends lost 3 bases and 2 bases respectively, with 6 bases between them. The entry originates in a study of shared clonotypes between healthy human individuals. The DNA input per sorted-subset replicate PCR was 200 ng, corresponding to some 33,000 T cell genomes. Libraries were prepared by immunoSEQ multiplex PCR; TCRdb keeps only in-frame clonotypes and omits some of them. The sample lists 100,000 or so clones, about 66% seen once, with approximately 25% in the top ten. General observations from the study: A few donors had around 5.5% of their naive CD4 clonotypes in common. Only a few donors were included, so the genetic and exposure-history diversity represented was limited. A reduction in generation probabilities was seen for non-shared clonotypes relative to those shared by all four donors.

This sequence joins TRBV28 and TRBJ2-3; D ambiguous. Sequencing input: memory CD8+ T cells sorted from blood. Regarding subset: CD45RO+ cells pooled with CCR7-negative TemRA cells. The receptor was derived from a woman in her 30s in good health. The CDR3 DNA reads as TGTGCCAGCAGTTTCTTCCCCACAGATACGCAGTATTTT. Protein sequence: CASSFFPTDTQYF. Using reference TRBV28 and TRBJ2-3 for the parts outside the CDR3, the full variable domain is DVKVTQSSRYLVKRTGEKVFLECVQDMDHENMFWYRQDPGLGLRLIYFSYDVKMKEKGDIPEGYSVSREKKERFSLILESASTNQTSMYLCASSFFPTDTQYFGPGTRLTVL.